The 23 T cell receptor beta chains below come from one sample, sequenced in a study of T cell clones after liver transplantation. The protocol was immunoSEQ multiplex PCR, while the TCRdb copy is restricted to in-frame clones and leaves out a portion. The sample records about 51,000 clones, roughly nine tenths being singletons. Material: CD8+ T cells from blood, obtained 12 months after liver transplant. The receptors here all came from a human patient who received a liver transplant. The graft donor may be the source of some T cells.

The V gene is TRBV29-1, the J gene TRBJ2-2; D remains ambiguous. The germline V gene has CDR1 SQVTM and CDR2 ANQGSEA. V lost 4 bases and J 4 bases, leaving 7 bases between the germline ends. The CDR3 has 12 residues. This CDR3 reads CSVVAPTGELFF. The CDR3, as DNA: TGCAGCGTTGTGGCGCCCACCGGGGAGCTGTTTTTT.

The rearrangement links TRBV5-1 to TRBJ2-7, with D perhaps matching TRBD2 (6 bases). The germline V and J ends were trimmed by 0 bases and 1 base, with 11 bases remaining between them. CDR3 length: 15 residues. Germline CDR1 and CDR2: SGHRS and YFSETQ. The CDR3 sequence is CASSLVRERSYEQYF. CDR3 nucleotides: TGCGCCAGCAGCTTGGTGCGGGAACGATCCTACGAGCAGTACTTC.

The V gene is TRBV5-6, the J gene TRBJ1-1; D remains ambiguous. V dropped 0 bases and J dropped 4 bases, with 13 bases sitting between them. CDR1 is SGHDT, CDR2 YYEEEE, per germline. The CDR3 has 15 residues. CDR3 sequence: CASSLGGLLSTEAFF. CDR3 DNA sequence: TGTGCCAGCAGCTTGGGAGGGTTGTTGAGCACTGAAGCTTTCTTT.

V gene TRBV7-6 combines with J gene TRBJ2-7; 7 nucleotides agree with TRBD2. The CDR3 covers 10 residues. Germline V lookup: CDR1 SGHVS, CDR2 FNYEAQ. The CDR3 protein is CASGDDEQYF. The CDR3 coding sequence is TGTGCGAGCGGGGACGACGAGCAGTACTTC.

The genes are TRBV29-1 and TRBJ1-1; D not resolved. CDR3 length: 12 residues. The germline V and J ends were trimmed by 8 bases and 1 base, with 11 bases remaining between them. The germline V gene has CDR1 SQVTM and CDR2 ANQGSEA. CDR3 sequence (DNA): TGCAGCATTCTAAAGGGGAACACTGAAGCTTTCTTT. The encoded protein is CSILKGNTEAFF.

This clone appeared once. The genes are TRBV4-1 and TRBJ2-2; D ambiguous. Germline CDR1 is MGHRA and CDR2 is YSYEKL. The CDR3 runs 15 residues. V was pared by 1 base and J by 7 bases, with 13 bases between. CDR3 in amino acids: CASSQGPETVGELFF. CDR3 coding DNA: TGCGCCAGCAGCCAAGGTCCAGAGACGGTCGGGGAGCTGTTTTTT.

The J gene is TRBJ2-1, the V gene TRBV4-1; 13 nucleotides align to TRBD2. The CDR3 length is 20 residues. Germline assignment: CDR1 MGHRA and CDR2 YSYEKL. V lost 3 bases to trimming and J lost 0 bases; unmatched junction nucleotides: 11. The CDR3 protein is CASSHHTGTSGASSYNEQFF. DNA of the CDR3: TGCGCCAGCAGCCATCACACCGGGACTAGCGGGGCCAGCTCCTACAATGAGCAGTTCTTC.

The CDR3, as DNA: TGTGCCAGCAGTCCTACAGGGGGCGCGTGGAACACTGAAGCTTTCTTT. Translating it yields CASSPTGGAWNTEAFF. The V call is TRBV7-8, the J call TRBJ1-1, with TRBD1 identical over 9 bases. CDR3 length: 16 residues. Germline values: CDR1 SGHVS, CDR2 FQNEAQ. Trimming at V came to 6 bases and at J to 1 base, leaving 9 bases not matched to a gene.

This clone has a count of ten or more. J is TRBJ2-5 and V is TRBV5-5, with TRBD1 as a possible D gene (5 bases). Germline CDR1 is SGHKS and CDR2 is YYEKEE (reference sequence). The CDR3 is 14 amino acids. Trimming left V 1 base short and J 7 bases short, with 14 bases between. CDR3 nucleotide sequence: TGTGCCAGCAGCTTGCCCGACAGCCCTGGGACCCAGTACTTC. This translates into CASSLPDSPGTQYF.

Points on this clone: One end of the junction is discordant with germline, which a read error may explain. The chain has TRBV7-9 and TRBJ1-1; D not resolved. There are 12 residues in the CDR3. Germline-derived CDR1 and CDR2 are SEHNR and FQNEAQ (reference sequence). The CDR3 DNA reads as TGTGCCAGCACCTTAGGAAACACTGAAGCTTTCTTT. Amino acid sequence: CASTLGNTEAFF.

In DNA, the CDR3 is TGCGCCAGCAGCTTGGTAAGCTACAGGGATTTGAACACTGAAGCTTTCTTT. Translated, it gives CASSLVSYRDLNTEAFF. The chain carries TRBV5-1 and TRBJ1-1, with D possibly being TRBD1 (6 bases). Germline assignment: CDR1 SGHRS and CDR2 YFSETQ. The CDR3 runs 17 residues. Deletions cut 0 bases from V and 0 bases from J, with 15 bases between.

The rearrangement links TRBV19 to TRBJ1-1, with D possibly TRBD1 on 5 matching bases. Trimming took 10 bases from V and 6 from J, leaving 18 bases between them. The CDR3 is 13 amino acids. CDR1 is LNHDA and CDR2 is SQIVND in the germline V gene (reference sequence). CDR3 region: CATSIQGLAEAFF. Here the CDR3 DNA reads TGTGCCACCTCAATTCAGGGTCTTGCTGAAGCTTTCTTT. Full variable domain (rest looked up from reference TRBV19 and TRBJ1-1): DGGITQSPKYLFRKEGQNVTLSCEQNLNHDAMYWYRQDPGQGLRLIYYSQIVNDFQKGDIAEGYSVSREKKESFPLTVTSAQKNPTAFYLCATSIQGLAEAFFGQGTRLTVV.

Only one count was recorded for this clone. The gene calls are TRBV6-5 and TRBJ2-1, with D perhaps TRBD1 or TRBD2 (5 bases each). V dropped 2 bases and J dropped 4 bases, with 9 bases sitting between them. Germline V lookup: CDR1 MNHEY, CDR2 SVGAGI. CDR3 length: 14 residues. For the CDR3, the DNA is TGTGCCAGCAGTTACGACAGAGGGTACAATGAGCAGTTCTTC. It is translated as CASSYDRGYNEQFF.

The chain combines TRBV9 with TRBJ2-5, with TRBD2 identical over 8 bases. Germline lookup yields CDR1 SGDLS and CDR2 YYNGEE. After removal of 0 bases from V and 5 bases from J, the junction contained 3 bases not matched to a gene. The CDR3 loop spans 14 amino acids. The CDR3 DNA reads TGTGCCAGCAGCGTAGCGGGAGGGGTGGAGACCCAGTACTTC. Translated: CASSVAGGVETQYF.

The chain is built from TRBV27 and TRBJ2-7; 11 nucleotides line up with TRBD1. V gave up 10 bases and J gave up 6 bases; unmatched junction bases: 5. Germline V gene sequence: CDR1 MNHEY, CDR2 SMNVEV (reference sequence). The CDR3 has 12 residues. The CDR3 loop reads CATGQGAGEQYF. In nucleotides, the CDR3 is TGTGCCACCGGACAGGGGGCAGGCGAGCAGTACTTC.

This clone appeared once. The V gene is TRBV5-4, the J gene TRBJ2-2; 9 bases agree with TRBD2. The V and J ends lost 3 bases and 6 bases, in that order; junction bases with no gene match: 6. The germline gives CDR1 SGHNT, CDR2 YYREEE (reference sequence). This CDR3 contains 15 residues. The CDR3 coding sequence is TGTGCCAGCAGCTCTAGCGGGATCCCAGCCGGGGAGCTGTTTTTT. Translating it yields CASSSSGIPAGELFF. Full variable domain (rest looked up from reference TRBV5-4 and TRBJ2-2): ETGVTQSPTHLIKTRGQQVTLRCSSQSGHNTVSWYQQALGQGPQFIFQYYREEENGRGNFPPRFSGLQFPNYSSELNVNALELDDSALYLCASSSSGIPAGELFFGEGSRLTVL.

There are a few counts of this clone. The chain uses TRBV6-5 and TRBJ2-2; D is perhaps TRBD1 (5 bases). The germline V gene encodes CDR1 MNHEY and CDR2 SVGAGI. CDR3 length: 13 residues. V was cut by 2 bases and J by 7 bases, with 8 bases left in between. The CDR3 loop is CASSYQGSGELFF. In DNA form, the CDR3 reads TGTGCCAGCAGTTACCAGGGAAGCGGGGAGCTGTTTTTT.

This rearrangement joins TRBV27 to TRBJ2-1, with D unclear. V lost 3 bases to trimming and J lost 0 bases, with 12 bases between them. Per germline, CDR1 MNHEY and CDR2 SMNVEV (reference sequence). CDR3 size: 16 residues. The CDR3 nucleotides read TGTGCCAGCAGTTTGTCGGCGCTTAGCTCCTACAATGAGCAGTTCTTC. Translated, it gives CASSLSALSSYNEQFF.

Notes on this clone: The sample has other DNA sequences that encode this CDR3 too. The chain couples TRBV4-1 to TRBJ1-2, with D hard to call. The CDR3 is 14 amino acids. V shed 3 bases and J shed 1 base, with 9 bases lying between them. The germline V gene has CDR1 MGHRA and CDR2 YSYEKL. The CDR3 nucleotides read TGCGCCAGCAGCCAGGGTTTAGGTAACTATGGCTACACCTTC. This translates into CASSQGLGNYGYTF.

The rearrangement links TRBV5-1 to TRBJ2-5; the D gene is possibly TRBD2 (5 bases). Germline V lookup: CDR1 SGHRS, CDR2 YFSETQ. The CDR3 contains 14 residues. Trimming cost V 4 bases and J 5 bases, with 15 bases left between them. DNA of the CDR3: TGCGCCAGCAGCCTGGAGGCTAGTGGGGAGACCCAGTACTTC. It is translated as CASSLEASGETQYF.

This clone was seen only once. The V and J genes are TRBV4-1 and TRBJ2-7; 9 positions match TRBD1. CDR3 length: 16 residues. J gave up 6 bases and V 4 bases, and 13 bases lay outside the gene matches. Germline V CDR1 and CDR2: MGHRA, YSYEKL. In DNA, the CDR3 is TGCGCCAGCAGCCTAGGGTCGGGACAGGGCATCGGCGAGCAGTACTTC. It translates to CASSLGSGQGIGEQYF.

The chain uses TRBV2 and TRBJ1-2, with D possibly TRBD1 on 5 matching bases. CDR3 length: 11 amino acids. CDR1 and CDR2 (germline): SNHLY, FYNNEI. Deletions cut 7 bases from V and 13 bases from J, with 16 bases between. This chain's CDR3 is CASTGTAATTF. Here the CDR3 DNA reads TGTGCCAGCACCGGGACTGCGGCCACCACCTTC.

The chain couples TRBV27 to TRBJ1-1; D uncertain. V shed 1 base and J shed 2 bases, with 5 bases lying between them. This CDR3 spans 13 amino acids. Per germline, CDR1 MNHEY and CDR2 SMNVEV (reference sequence). The CDR3 is CASSLYPNTEAFF. The DNA for the CDR3 is TGTGCCAGCAGTTTATACCCCAACACTGAAGCTTTCTTT.